The T cell receptor (beta chain) under discussion was sequenced for a study of cytomegalovirus exposure and HLA in healthy donors. Points from the study as a whole: Researchers catalogued about 150 TCR beta chains as cytomegalovirus-associated. As confirmed in vitro, three CMV-associated chains were specific for CMV antigens.

Germline V lookup: CDR1 MNHEY, CDR2 SMNVEV (reference sequence). The CDR3 extends over 14 amino acids. Trimming removed 9 bases at V and 3 bases at J, with 15 bases between. Turning to this clone: What it binds is not known.

Here immunoSEQ multiplex PCR was the method, and the copy in TCRdb shows in-frame clones only, minus some. The sample lists about 330,000 clones, about nine tenths occurring once. The chain links TRBV27 to TRBJ2-1, with D possibly matching TRBD2 (7 bases). The receptor comes from a woman in her 30s in good health and CMV-seropositive. The sample was PBMCs. The CDR3 sequence: CASYGGASYNEQFF. The CDR3 DNA follows: TGTGCCAGTTATGGGGGGGCGAGCTACAATGAGCAGTTCTTC.